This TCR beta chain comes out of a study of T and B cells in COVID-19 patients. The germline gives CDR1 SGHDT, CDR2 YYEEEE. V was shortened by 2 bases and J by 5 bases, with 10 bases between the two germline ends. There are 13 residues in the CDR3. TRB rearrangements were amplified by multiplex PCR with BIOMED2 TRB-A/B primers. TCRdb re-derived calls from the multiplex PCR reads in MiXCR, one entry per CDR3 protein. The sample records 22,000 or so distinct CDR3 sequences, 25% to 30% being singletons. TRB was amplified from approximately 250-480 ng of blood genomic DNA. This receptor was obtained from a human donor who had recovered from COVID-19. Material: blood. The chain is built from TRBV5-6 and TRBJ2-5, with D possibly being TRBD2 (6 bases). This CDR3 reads CASSLQRAETQYF. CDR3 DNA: TGTGCCAGCAGCTTACAGCGGGCTGAGACCCAGTACTTC.